The T cell receptor beta chain under discussion was sequenced for a study of graft-versus-host responses after intestinal transplantation (dated by TCRdb to the early 2020s). About the full investigation: The transplants that recipients received were multivisceral, liver-intestinal, or isolated intestinal. Every recipient was given anti-thymocyte globulin induction, followed by approximately 3 years of maintenance tacrolimus and steroids. A peak of at least 4% donor T cells among recipient peripheral blood mononuclear cells was the definition used for donor T cell macrochimerism. A cohort of about two dozen intestinal transplant recipients, including one retransplant, was enrolled, and a few patients lacking pretransplant specimens were excluded. Graft-versus-host and host-versus-graft alloreactive T cell clones were tracked in the graft, circulation and bone marrow after intestinal transplantation using bulk TCR-beta CDR3 sequencing. To identify alloreactive clones, pre-transplant mixed lymphocyte reaction products were sequenced and then compared with unstimulated pre-transplant donor and recipient T cells. Rather than being sequenced by the commercial service, samples from a few later patients were sequenced in-house on an Illumina MiSeq and processed with MiXCR. On the study overall, not on this receptor specifically: Early after transplant, declines in HvG clones were associated with peak levels of circulating GvH clones. The conclusions were limited by the relatively low number and heterogeneity of the intestinal transplant patients. In patients with donor T cell macrochimerism, the allografts had high GvH to HvG T cell clonal ratios. GvH clones were found in recipient bone marrow, and some of the GvH clones appeared earlier in ileal mucosa or blood, which is consistent with an intestinal mucosal origin.

Worth noting for this clone: Its antigen is currently not known. No qualities accompany the bases; no much larger clone lies one base away.

Reading the label with the study, this specimen's time point is: cells obtained before transplantation from donor or recipient. CD3+CD4+ and CD3+CD8+ populations were FACS-sorted from unstimulated pre-transplant donor and recipient cells taken from spleen or lymph nodes. According to the germline V gene (reference sequence), CDR1 reads SEHNR and CDR2 reads FQNEAQ. Germline trimming: 7 bases from V, 7 bases from J; junction bases outside gene matches: 10. Taken from cysteine to phenylalanine, the CDR3 has 14 residues. Of all the DNA, just the CDR3 is kept, 42 bases in frame from base 1. Libraries were built with the immunoSEQ multiplex PCR assay. For most patients, genomic DNA was isolated with the Qiagen DNeasy Blood and Tissue Kit and sent frozen to Adaptive Biotechnologies for TCR sequencing. For most patients, genomic DNA was subjected to high-throughput TCR-beta CDR3 sequencing by Adaptive Biotechnologies. The paper's data handling went like this. Adaptive's ImmunoSEQ software was the source of the TCR sequencing data for approximately 18 patients, while three other patients were processed with MiXCR and VDJtools. To correct CD4 versus CD8 sorting errors, sequences present in both subsets at a frequency ratio below 5:1 were removed. CDR3 nucleotide sequences shared by donor and recipient were removed because the origin of these sequences could not be assigned. Alloreactive clones required at least 2-fold expansion over unstimulated cells and minimum CFSE-low frequency of 0.002% (template counts) or 0.001% (read counts). Clones were considered mappable if detected in sequenced pre-transplant spleen, lymph node, or MLR CFSE-low populations of the donor or recipient. The cumulative frequency of alloreactive clones was calculated as a percentage of all sequences, weighted by copy number. TCRdb provides this immuneACCESS table in a form limited to in-frame rearrangements. Some clones are lacking; in checked studies, under half of them reflect an unresolved V gene, and why the rest are absent is not known. From that table come the V and J calls and clone size; the DNA was used to work out D and trimming. For this sample the table gives roughly 85,000 clones, of which around 90% were detected only once. Around 7.6% of the sample belongs to the ten largest clones.

The TCR originated in a human donor who was the organ donor for an intestinal transplant. Sequencing used unstimulated CD8+ T cells sorted from spleen or lymph node cells, obtained before transplant. This receptor chain uses TRBV7-9 and TRBJ2-1; 7 bases in the middle match TRBD2. The CDR3 has the sequence CASIRTRTVNEQFF. The nucleotides are TGTGCCAGCATCCGGACTAGAACAGTTAATGAGCAGTTCTTC. With the rest looked up from the reference TRBV7-9 and TRBJ2-1 genes rather than sequenced, the full variable domain is DTGVSQNPRHKITKRGQNVTFRCDPISEHNRLYWYRQTLGQGPEFLTYFQNEAQLEKSRLLSDRFSAERPKGSFSTLEIQRTEQGDSAMYLCASIRTRTVNEQFFGPGTRLTVL.